This T cell receptor (beta chain) was identified in a study of cytomegalovirus exposure and HLA in healthy donors. Looking at the study overall: A prior analysis found roughly 110 million unique TCR beta sequences from some 190 million T cells.

The PCR made use of 60 Vbeta and 13 Jbeta primers. TCRdb's table, derived via immunoSEQ multiplex PCR, lists solely in-frame clones and lacks some. Of about 130,000 clones in the sample, roughly 80% were seen once. Only a few counts were recorded for this clone. Germline CDR1 and CDR2: LNHDA and SQIVND (reference sequence). The CDR3 is 16 residues long. Trimming cost V 7 bases and J 5 bases; bases outside gene matches: 10. The genes are TRBV19 and TRBJ1-5; 11 nucleotides match TRBD1. Specimen: PBMCs. The sequence was obtained from a man between 18 and 29 years old in good health and CMV-seropositive. CDR3 protein: CASIGTGGYGYQPQHF. The CDR3 coding sequence is TGTGCCAGTATAGGGACAGGGGGTTACGGCTATCAGCCCCAGCATTTT.